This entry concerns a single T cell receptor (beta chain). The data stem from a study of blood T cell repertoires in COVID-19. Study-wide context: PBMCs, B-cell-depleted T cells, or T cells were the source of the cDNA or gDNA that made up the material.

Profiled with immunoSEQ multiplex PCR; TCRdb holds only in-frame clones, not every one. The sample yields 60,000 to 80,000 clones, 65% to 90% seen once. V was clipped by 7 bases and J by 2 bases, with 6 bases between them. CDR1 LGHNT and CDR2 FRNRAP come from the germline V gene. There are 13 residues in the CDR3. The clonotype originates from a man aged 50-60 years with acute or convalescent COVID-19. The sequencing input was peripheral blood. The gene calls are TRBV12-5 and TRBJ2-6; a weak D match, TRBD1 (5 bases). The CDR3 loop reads CASARAGANVLTF. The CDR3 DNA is TGTGCTAGTGCCAGGGCTGGGGCCAACGTCCTGACTTTC.